This TCR beta chain was found in a study of cytotoxic CD8 clonotypes in ibrutinib-treated CLL. On the study more broadly: Response samples came after a median about 11 months of treatment, range 6 to 36. Notes on the study in general: Baseline clonality, above age-matched healthy donor levels, tracked circulating CD8+ T-cell counts.

Profiled with immunoSEQ multiplex PCR; TCRdb holds only in-frame clones, not every one. The data contain about 50,000 clones, around three fifths of them singletons. The V and J ends lost 6 bases and 7 bases, in that order; junction bases with no gene match: 10. The germline gives CDR1 SQVTM, CDR2 ANQGSEA. This CDR3 region has 14 residues. In the case of this clone: Its specificity is not known.

V and J are TRBV29-1 and TRBJ2-1; 9 nucleotides align to TRBD1. Sequencing was performed on PBMCs, taken after 24 months of ibrutinib treatment. The receptor's source is a human donor with chronic lymphocytic leukemia. CDR3 bases: TGCAGCGTGGGGACAGGGATCAGGGAGAATGAGCAGTTCTTC. Amino acids: CSVGTGIRENEQFF.